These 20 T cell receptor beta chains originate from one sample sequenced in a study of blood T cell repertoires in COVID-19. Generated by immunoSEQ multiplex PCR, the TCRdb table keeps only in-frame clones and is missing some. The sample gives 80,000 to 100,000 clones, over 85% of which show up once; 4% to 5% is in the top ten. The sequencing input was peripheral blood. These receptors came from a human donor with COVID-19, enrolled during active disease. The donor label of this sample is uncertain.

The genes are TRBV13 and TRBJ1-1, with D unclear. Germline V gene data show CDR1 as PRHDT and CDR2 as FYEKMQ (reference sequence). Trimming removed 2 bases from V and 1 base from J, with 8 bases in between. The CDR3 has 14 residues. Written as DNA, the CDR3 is TGTGCCAGCAGCTTAAGGCCGGGGAACACTGAAGCTTTCTTT. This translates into CASSLRPGNTEAFF.

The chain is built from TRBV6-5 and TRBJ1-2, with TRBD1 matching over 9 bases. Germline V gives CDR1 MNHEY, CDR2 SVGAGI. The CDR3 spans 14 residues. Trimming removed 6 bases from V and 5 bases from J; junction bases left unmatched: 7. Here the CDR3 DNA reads TGTGCCAGCAGAGCTACAGGGGGCGCGTATGGCTACACCTTC. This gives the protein CASRATGGAYGYTF.

The CDR3 is CAAGTRGNTIYF. CDR3 in DNA: TGTGCCGCTGGGACTCGTGGAAACACCATATATTTT. J is TRBJ1-3 and V is TRBV19, with D perhaps TRBD1 (5 bases). This CDR3 has 12 residues. CDR1 is LNHDA, CDR2 SQIVND, per germline (reference sequence). V lost 11 bases and J lost 3, with 11 bases in between.

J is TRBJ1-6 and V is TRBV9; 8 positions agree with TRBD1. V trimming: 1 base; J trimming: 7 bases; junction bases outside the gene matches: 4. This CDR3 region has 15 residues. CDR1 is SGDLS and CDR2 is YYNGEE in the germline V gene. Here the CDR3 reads CASSVQTGVNSPLHF. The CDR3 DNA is TGTGCCAGCAGCGTACAGACAGGGGTGAATTCACCCCTCCACTTT.

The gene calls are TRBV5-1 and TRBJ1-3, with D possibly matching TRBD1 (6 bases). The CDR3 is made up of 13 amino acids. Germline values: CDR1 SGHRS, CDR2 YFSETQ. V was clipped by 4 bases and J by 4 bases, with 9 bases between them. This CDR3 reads CASSGQGGNTIYF. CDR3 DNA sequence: TGCGCCAGCAGCGGGCAGGGGGGAAACACCATATATTTT.

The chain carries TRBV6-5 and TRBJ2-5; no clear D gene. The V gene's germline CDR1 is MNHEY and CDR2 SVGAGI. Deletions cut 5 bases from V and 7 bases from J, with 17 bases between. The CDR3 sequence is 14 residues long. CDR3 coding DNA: TGTGCCAGCAGTCCCCGTGTTTTATCCGGGACCCAGTACTTC. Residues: CASSPRVLSGTQYF.

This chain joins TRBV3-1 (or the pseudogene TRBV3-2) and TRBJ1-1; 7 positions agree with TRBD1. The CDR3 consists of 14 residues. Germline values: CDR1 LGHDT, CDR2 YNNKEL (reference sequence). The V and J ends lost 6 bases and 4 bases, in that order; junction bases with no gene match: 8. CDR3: CASRNGQVATEAFF. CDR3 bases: TGTGCCAGCAGGAACGGACAGGTGGCCACTGAAGCTTTCTTT.

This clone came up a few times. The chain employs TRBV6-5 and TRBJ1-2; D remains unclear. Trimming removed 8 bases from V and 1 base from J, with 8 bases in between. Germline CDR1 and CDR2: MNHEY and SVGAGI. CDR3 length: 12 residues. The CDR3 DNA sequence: TGTGCCAGCTGGCAGGTTAACTATGGCTACACCTTC. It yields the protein CASWQVNYGYTF.

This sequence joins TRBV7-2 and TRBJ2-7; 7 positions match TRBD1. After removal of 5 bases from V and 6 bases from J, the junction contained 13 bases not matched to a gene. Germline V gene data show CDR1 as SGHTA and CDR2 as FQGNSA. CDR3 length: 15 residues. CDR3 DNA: TGTGCCAGCAGCCCGCGCGCCGGGGCAGGGGGCGAGCAGTACTTC. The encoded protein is CASSPRAGAGGEQYF.

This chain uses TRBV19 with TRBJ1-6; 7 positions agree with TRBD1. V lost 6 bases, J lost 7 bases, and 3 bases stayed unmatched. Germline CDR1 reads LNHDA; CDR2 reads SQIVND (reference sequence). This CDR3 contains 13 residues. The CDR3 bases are TGTGCCAGTAGGGGACAGATGAATTCACCCCTCCACTTT. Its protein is CASRGQMNSPLHF.

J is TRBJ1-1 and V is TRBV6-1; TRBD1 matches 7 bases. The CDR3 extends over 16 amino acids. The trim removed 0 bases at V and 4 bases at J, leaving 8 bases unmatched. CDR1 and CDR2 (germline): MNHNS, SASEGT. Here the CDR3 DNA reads TGTGCCAGCAGTGAAGCGCTCCTTACAGGGGCCACTGAAGCTTTCTTT. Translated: CASSEALLTGATEAFF.

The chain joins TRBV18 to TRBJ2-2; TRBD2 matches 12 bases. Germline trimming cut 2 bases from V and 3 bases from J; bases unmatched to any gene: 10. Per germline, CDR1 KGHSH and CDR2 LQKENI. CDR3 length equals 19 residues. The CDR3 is CASSPTLTSGSAYTGELFF. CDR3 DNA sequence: TGTGCCAGCTCACCAACTTTGACTAGCGGGAGCGCGTACACCGGGGAGCTGTTTTTT. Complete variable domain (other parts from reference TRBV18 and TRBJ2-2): NAGVMQNPRHLVRRRGQEARLRCSPMKGHSHVYWYRQLPEEGLKFMVYLQKENIIDESGMPKERFSAEFPKEGPSILRIQQVVRGDSAAYFCASSPTLTSGSAYTGELFFGEGSRLTVL.

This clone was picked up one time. The CDR3 loop reads CATSRVTGGPETQYF. CDR3 nucleotide sequence: TGTGCCACCAGCAGAGTAACAGGGGGACCAGAGACCCAGTACTTC. The chain combines TRBV15 with TRBJ2-5, with TRBD1 matching 8 bases. The V and J ends lost 1 base and 4 bases, in that order; junction bases with no gene match: 5. Per the germline V gene, CDR1 is LNHNV and CDR2 is YYDKDF (reference sequence). CDR3 length: 15 amino acids.

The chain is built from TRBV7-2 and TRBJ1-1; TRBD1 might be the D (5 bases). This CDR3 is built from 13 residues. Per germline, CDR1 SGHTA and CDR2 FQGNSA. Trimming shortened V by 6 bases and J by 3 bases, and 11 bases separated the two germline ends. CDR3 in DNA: TGTGCCAGCAGTTCTCAGGGTGACACTGAAGCTTTCTTT. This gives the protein CASSSQGDTEAFF.

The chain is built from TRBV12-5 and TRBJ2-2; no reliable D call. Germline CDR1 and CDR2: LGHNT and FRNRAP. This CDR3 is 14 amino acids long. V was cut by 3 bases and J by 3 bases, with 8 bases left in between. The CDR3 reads CASGFRVDTGELFF. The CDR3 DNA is TGTGCTAGTGGTTTCCGGGTGGACACCGGGGAGCTGTTTTTT.

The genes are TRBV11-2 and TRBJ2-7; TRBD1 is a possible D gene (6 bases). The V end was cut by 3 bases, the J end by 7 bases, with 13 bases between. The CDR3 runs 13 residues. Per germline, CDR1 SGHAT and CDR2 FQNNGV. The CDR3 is CASSFLGAQEQYF. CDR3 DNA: TGTGCCAGCAGCTTTCTGGGGGCGCAGGAGCAGTACTTC.

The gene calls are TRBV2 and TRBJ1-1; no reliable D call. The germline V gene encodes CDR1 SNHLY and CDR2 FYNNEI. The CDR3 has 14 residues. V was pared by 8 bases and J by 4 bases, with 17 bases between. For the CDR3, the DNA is TGTGCCAGCCGGCGCGCGGAAACGTCCACTGAAGCTTTCTTT. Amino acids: CASRRAETSTEAFF. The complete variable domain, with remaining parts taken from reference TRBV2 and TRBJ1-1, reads EPEVTQTPSHQVTQMGQEVILRCVPISNHLYFYWYRQILGQKVEFLVSFYNNEISEKSEIFDDQFSVERPDGSNFTLKIRSTKLEDSAMYFCASRRAETSTEAFFGQGTRLTVV.

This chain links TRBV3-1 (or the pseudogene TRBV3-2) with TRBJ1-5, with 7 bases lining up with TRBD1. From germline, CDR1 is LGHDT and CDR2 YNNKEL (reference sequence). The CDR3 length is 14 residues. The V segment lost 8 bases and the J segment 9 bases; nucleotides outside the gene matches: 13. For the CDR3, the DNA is TGTGCCAGCTGCCCCGGGGACAGTCGAGGGCCCCAGCATTTT. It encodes CASCPGDSRGPQHF.

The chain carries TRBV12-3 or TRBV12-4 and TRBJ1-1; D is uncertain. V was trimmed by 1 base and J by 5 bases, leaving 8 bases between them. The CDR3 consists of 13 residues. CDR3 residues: CASSLGALTEAFF. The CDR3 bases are TGTGCCAGCAGTTTAGGGGCCTTGACTGAAGCTTTCTTT.

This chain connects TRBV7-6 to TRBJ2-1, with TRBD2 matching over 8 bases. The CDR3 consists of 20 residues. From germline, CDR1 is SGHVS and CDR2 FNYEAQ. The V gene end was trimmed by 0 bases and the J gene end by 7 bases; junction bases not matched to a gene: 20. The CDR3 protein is CASSLALRSGGRFSRNEQFF. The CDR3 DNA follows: TGTGCCAGCAGCTTAGCGCTAAGGTCGGGAGGGCGGTTTAGTCGGAATGAGCAGTTCTTC.